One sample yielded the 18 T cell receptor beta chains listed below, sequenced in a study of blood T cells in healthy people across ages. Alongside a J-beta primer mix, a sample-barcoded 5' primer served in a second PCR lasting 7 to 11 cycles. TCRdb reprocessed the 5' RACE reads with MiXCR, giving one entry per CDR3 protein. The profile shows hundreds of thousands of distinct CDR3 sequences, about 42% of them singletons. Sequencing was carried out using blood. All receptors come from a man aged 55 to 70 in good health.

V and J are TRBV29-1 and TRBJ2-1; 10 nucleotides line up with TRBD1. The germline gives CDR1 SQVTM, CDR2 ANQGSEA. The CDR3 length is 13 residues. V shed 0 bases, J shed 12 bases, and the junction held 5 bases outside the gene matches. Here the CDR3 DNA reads TGCAGCGTTGAAGAACCCGACAGGGGGCGGCAGTTCTTC. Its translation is CSVEEPDRGRQFF.

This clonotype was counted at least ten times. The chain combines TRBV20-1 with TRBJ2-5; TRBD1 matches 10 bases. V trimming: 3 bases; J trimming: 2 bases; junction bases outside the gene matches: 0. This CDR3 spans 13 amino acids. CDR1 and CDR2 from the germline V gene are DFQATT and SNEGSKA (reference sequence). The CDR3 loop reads CSARDRGQETQYF. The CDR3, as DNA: TGCAGTGCTAGGGACAGGGGGCAAGAGACCCAGTACTTC.

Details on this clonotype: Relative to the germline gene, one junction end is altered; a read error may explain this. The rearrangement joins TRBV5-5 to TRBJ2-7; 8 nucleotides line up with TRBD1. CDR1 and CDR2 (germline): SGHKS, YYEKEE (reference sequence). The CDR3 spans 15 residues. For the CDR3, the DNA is TGTGCCAGCAGCTTGTCCCCAGGGGGCTCCGACGAGCAGTACTTC. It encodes CASSLSPGGSDEQYF.

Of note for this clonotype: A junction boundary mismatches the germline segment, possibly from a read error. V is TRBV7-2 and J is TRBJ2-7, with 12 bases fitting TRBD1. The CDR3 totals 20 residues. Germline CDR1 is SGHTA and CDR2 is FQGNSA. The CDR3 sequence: CVSSSRPKFNRDRGRNEQYF. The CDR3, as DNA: TGTGTCAGCAGCTCCAGACCCAAGTTCAACCGGGACAGGGGGCGTAATGAGCAGTACTTC.

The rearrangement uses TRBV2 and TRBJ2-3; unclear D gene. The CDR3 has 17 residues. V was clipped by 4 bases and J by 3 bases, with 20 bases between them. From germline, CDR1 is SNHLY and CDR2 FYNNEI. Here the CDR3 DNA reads TGTGCCAGCAGTGTGACCGGGTTAACCTGGGGAACAGATACGCAGTATTTT. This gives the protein CASSVTGLTWGTDTQYF.

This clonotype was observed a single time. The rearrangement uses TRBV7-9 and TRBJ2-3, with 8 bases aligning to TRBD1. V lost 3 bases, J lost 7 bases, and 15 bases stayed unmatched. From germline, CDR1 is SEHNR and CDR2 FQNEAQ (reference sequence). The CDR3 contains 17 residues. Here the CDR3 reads CASSFSAGTGGRNTQYF. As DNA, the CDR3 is TGTGCCAGCAGCTTCTCTGCCGGGACAGGAGGACGGAATACGCAGTATTTT. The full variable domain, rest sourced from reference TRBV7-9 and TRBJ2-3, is DTGVSQNPRHKITKRGQNVTFRCDPISEHNRLYWYRQTLGQGPEFLTYFQNEAQLEKSRLLSDRFSAERPKGSFSTLEIQRTEQGDSAMYLCASSFSAGTGGRNTQYFGPGTRLTVL.

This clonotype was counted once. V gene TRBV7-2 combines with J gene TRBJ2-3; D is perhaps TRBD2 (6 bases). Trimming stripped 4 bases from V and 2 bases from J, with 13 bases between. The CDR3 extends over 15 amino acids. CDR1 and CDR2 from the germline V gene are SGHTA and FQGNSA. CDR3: CASSSTGVHTDTQYF. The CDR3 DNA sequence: TGTGCCAGCAGCTCCACGGGGGTACACACAGATACGCAGTATTTT.

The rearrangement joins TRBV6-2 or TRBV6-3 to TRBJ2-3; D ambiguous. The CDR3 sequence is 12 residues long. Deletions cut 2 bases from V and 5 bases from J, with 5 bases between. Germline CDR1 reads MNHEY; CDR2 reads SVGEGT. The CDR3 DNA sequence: TGTGCCAGCAGTTACGAGGTAGATACGCAGTATTTT. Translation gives CASSYEVDTQYF.

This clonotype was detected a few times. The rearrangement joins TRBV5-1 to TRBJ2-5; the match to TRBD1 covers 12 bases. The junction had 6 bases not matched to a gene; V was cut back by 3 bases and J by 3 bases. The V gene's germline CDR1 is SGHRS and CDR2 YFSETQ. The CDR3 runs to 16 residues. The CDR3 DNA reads TGCGCCAGCAGCTGGGGACAGGGGGCTCTGGAAGAGACCCAGTACTTC. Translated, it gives CASSWGQGALEETQYF.

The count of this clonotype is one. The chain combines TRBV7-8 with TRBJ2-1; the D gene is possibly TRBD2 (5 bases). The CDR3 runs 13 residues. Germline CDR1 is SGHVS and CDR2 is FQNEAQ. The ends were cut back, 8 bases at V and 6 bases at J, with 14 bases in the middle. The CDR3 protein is CASGTSLFNEQFF. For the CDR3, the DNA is TGTGCCAGCGGAACTAGTCTCTTCAATGAGCAGTTCTTC.

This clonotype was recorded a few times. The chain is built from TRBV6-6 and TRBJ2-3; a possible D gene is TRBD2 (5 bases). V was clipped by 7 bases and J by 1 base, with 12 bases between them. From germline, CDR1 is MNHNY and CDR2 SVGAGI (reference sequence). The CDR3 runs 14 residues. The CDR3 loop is CASTPRGRTDTQYF. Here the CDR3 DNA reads TGTGCCAGCACCCCCCGGGGTCGCACAGATACGCAGTATTTT.

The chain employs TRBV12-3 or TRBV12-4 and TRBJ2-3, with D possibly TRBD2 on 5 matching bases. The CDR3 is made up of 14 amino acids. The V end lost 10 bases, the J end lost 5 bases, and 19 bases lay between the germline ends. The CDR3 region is CATRLTGSIDTQYF. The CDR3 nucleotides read TGTGCCACCAGACTAACCGGCTCCATAGATACGCAGTATTTT.

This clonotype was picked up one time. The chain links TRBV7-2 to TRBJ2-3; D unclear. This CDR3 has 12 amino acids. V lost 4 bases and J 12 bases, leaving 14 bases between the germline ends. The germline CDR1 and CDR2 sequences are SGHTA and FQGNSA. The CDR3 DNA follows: TGTGCCAGCAGCTCCGCAGGAGTCACACAGTATTTT. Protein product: CASSSAGVTQYF.

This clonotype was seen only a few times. Here the CDR3 reads CSVVKGYEQYF. The CDR3 DNA is TGCAGCGTTGTAAAGGGCTACGAGCAGTACTTC. This chain connects TRBV29-1 to TRBJ2-7; no clear D gene. V lost 4 bases to trimming and J lost 3 bases, with 7 bases between them. The CDR3 contains 11 residues. Germline CDR1 SQVTM, CDR2 ANQGSEA.

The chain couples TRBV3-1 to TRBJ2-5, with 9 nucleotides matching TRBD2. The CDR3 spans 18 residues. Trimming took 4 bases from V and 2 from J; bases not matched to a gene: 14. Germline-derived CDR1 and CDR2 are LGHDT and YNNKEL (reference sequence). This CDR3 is CASSPHGGLARRQETQYF. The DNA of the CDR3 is TGTGCCAGCAGCCCCCACGGAGGACTAGCGCGACGACAAGAGACCCAGTACTTC.

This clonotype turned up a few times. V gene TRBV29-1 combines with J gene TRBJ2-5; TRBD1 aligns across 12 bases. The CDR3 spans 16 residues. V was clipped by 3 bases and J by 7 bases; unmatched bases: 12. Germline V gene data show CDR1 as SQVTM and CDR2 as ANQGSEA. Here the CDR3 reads CSVERPGQGARGTQYF. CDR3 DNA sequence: TGCAGCGTTGAGCGACCGGGACAGGGGGCGCGAGGGACCCAGTACTTC.

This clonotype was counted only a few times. The chain's CDR3 is CSARGASGTTYEQYF. For the CDR3, the DNA is TGCAGTGCTAGAGGGGCTAGCGGAACAACCTACGAGCAGTACTTC. The chain employs TRBV20-1 and TRBJ2-7; the match to TRBD2 covers 7 bases. Per germline, CDR1 DFQATT and CDR2 SNEGSKA (reference sequence). With V trimmed by 1 base and J by 2 bases, 8 bases remained unmatched. This CDR3 spans 15 amino acids.

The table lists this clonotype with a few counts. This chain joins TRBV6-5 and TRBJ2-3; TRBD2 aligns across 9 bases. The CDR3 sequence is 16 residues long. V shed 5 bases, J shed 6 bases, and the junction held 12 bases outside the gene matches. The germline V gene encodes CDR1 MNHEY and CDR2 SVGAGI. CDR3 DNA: TGTGCCAGCAGTCCTGGAGTAGCGGGGGCCACGGATACGCAGTATTTT. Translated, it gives CASSPGVAGATDTQYF.